What follows are 18 T cell receptor beta chains derived from one specimen sequenced in a study of blood T cell repertoires in COVID-19. Sequenced by immunoSEQ multiplex PCR; TCRdb stores in-frame clones only, minus some. The sample consists of about 100,000 clones, 75% to 90% of them appearing once. The specimen sequenced was peripheral blood. The receptors come from a man aged 80 or over with acute or convalescent COVID-19.

This clone was detected only once. The V call is TRBV6-2 or TRBV6-3, the J call TRBJ1-2, with D unresolved. Trimming removed 3 bases at V and 4 bases at J, with 9 bases between. The CDR3 consists of 13 residues. Germline CDR1 and CDR2: MNHEY and SVGEGT. The DNA for the CDR3 is TGTGCCAGCAGTTATGGCGGTAGCTATGGCTACACCTTC. The encoded protein is CASSYGGSYGYTF.

The gene calls are TRBV29-1 and TRBJ2-5; 10 bases line up with TRBD2. The CDR3 totals 17 residues. Trimming cost V 4 bases and J 7 bases; bases outside gene matches: 18. Germline CDR1 reads SQVTM; CDR2 reads ANQGSEA. The CDR3, as DNA: TGCAGCGTTGTTAAACAGGGGCTAGCGGGAGCCTCGGGGACCCAGTACTTC. Amino acids: CSVVKQGLAGASGTQYF. Filled out from reference TRBV29-1 and TRBJ2-5, the complete variable domain reads SAVISQKPSRDICQRGTSLTIQCQVDSQVTMMFWYRQQPGQSLTLIATANQGSEATYESGFVIDKFPISRPNLTFSTLTVSNMSPEDSSIYLCSVVKQGLAGASGTQYFGPGTRLLVL.

V and J are TRBV4-1 and TRBJ2-5; perhaps TRBD1 as D (6 bases). The CDR3 sequence is 14 residues long. V was clipped by 4 bases and J by 0 bases, with 9 bases between them. CDR1 is MGHRA, CDR2 YSYEKL, per germline. CDR3 sequence reads: CASSRRDNQETQYF. The CDR3 DNA is TGCGCCAGCAGCCGCCGGGACAACCAAGAGACCCAGTACTTC.

The V call is TRBV4-1, the J call TRBJ2-6; D perhaps matches TRBD1 (6 bases). Germline V gene data show CDR1 as MGHRA and CDR2 as YSYEKL. The CDR3 runs to 18 residues. The ends were cut back, 3 bases at V and 0 bases at J, with 15 bases in the middle. CDR3 coding DNA: TGCGCCAGCAGCCAGATGGCCGGGACACCCTCTGGGGCCAACGTCCTGACTTTC. Its protein is CASSQMAGTPSGANVLTF.

V usage is TRBV4-3 and J usage is TRBJ2-2; D remains unclear. Germline loops: CDR1 LGHNA, CDR2 YSLEER. The CDR3 runs 16 residues. V lost 1 base and J 2 bases, leaving 11 bases between the germline ends. The CDR3 region has the DNA TGCGCCAGCAGCCAAGTCCCGCGCGGTAACACCGGGGAGCTGTTTTTT. Encoded protein: CASSQVPRGNTGELFF.

The chain recombines TRBV19 with TRBJ2-4; TRBD1 agrees at 8 bases. Germline lookup yields CDR1 LNHDA and CDR2 SQIVND (reference sequence). The V segment lost 4 bases and the J segment 2 bases; nucleotides outside the gene matches: 7. The CDR3 runs 16 residues. The CDR3 sequence is CASSTPPRGPKNIQYF. The CDR3 nucleotides are TGTGCCAGTAGTACCCCTCCCAGGGGGCCCAAAAACATTCAGTACTTC.

The genes are TRBV20-1 and TRBJ1-5; D uncertain. V was pared by 3 bases and J by 4 bases, with 10 bases between. Germline V gene sequence: CDR1 DFQATT, CDR2 SNEGSKA (reference sequence). There are 13 residues in the CDR3. Here the CDR3 reads CSASQAENQPQHF. The CDR3 bases are TGCAGTGCTAGTCAGGCCGAGAATCAGCCCCAGCATTTT.

A single count supports this clone. Germline is not matched at one junction end, which may reflect a read error. The chain couples TRBV28 to TRBJ1-6; D unresolved. The CDR3 totals 14 residues. The germline V gene encodes CDR1 MDHEN and CDR2 SYDVKM. CDR3 amino acids: CASRLSQWGESLHF. The DNA for the CDR3 is TGTGCCAGCAGGTTATCACAGTGGGGAGAGTCCCTCCACTTT.

The count of this clone is one. V usage is TRBV3-1 (or the pseudogene TRBV3-2) and J usage is TRBJ2-3, with D uncertain. CDR1 and CDR2 (germline): LGHDT, YNNKEL (reference sequence). This CDR3 has 14 residues. Trimming left V 0 bases short and J 5 bases short, with 9 bases between. As DNA, the CDR3 is TGTGCCAGCAGCCAAGATGTGAGAGGAGATACGCAGTATTTT. This codes for CASSQDVRGDTQYF.

The V and J genes are TRBV5-6 and TRBJ2-7; tentatively, D is TRBD1 (5 bases). The CDR3 is made up of 15 amino acids. Per the germline V gene, CDR1 is SGHDT and CDR2 is YYEEEE. Trimming pared 1 base from V and 0 bases from J, leaving 11 bases between. CDR3 protein: CASSLNRRSSYEQYF. CDR3 DNA: TGTGCCAGCAGCTTGAACAGGCGGAGCTCCTACGAGCAGTACTTC.

This chain connects TRBV29-1 to TRBJ1-1; D is uncertain. Germline CDR1 reads SQVTM; CDR2 reads ANQGSEA. There are 10 residues in the CDR3. V shed 4 bases and J shed 3 bases, with 3 bases lying between them. The CDR3 loop reads CSVADTEAFF. In DNA form, the CDR3 reads TGCAGCGTTGCTGACACTGAAGCTTTCTTT.

This chain connects TRBV11-2 to TRBJ2-3, with D tentatively TRBD2 (6 bases). The CDR3 spans 14 residues. Trimming shortened V by 3 bases and J by 5 bases, and 12 bases separated the two germline ends. From germline, CDR1 is SGHAT and CDR2 FQNNGV. This CDR3 reads CASSLTRSRDTQYF. The CDR3 DNA sequence: TGTGCCAGCAGCTTGACTAGAAGTAGAGATACGCAGTATTTT.

This clone was observed a few times. V is TRBV4-1 and J is TRBJ1-5; TRBD1 aligns across 9 bases. This CDR3 is 15 amino acids long. Germline CDR1 MGHRA, CDR2 YSYEKL. Germline trimming cut 6 bases from V and 6 bases from J; bases unmatched to any gene: 9. CDR3 amino acids: CASREVPQGAQPQHF. CDR3 in DNA: TGCGCCAGCAGAGAAGTCCCACAGGGGGCTCAGCCCCAGCATTTT.

The rearrangement links TRBV12-3 or TRBV12-4 to TRBJ1-1; tentative D call: TRBD1 (6 bases). V lost 7 bases and J lost 6, with 15 bases in between. The CDR3 covers 13 residues. The CDR3: CASTLGGASEAFF. In DNA, the CDR3 is TGTGCCAGCACCCTAGGGGGGGCTTCTGAAGCTTTCTTT.

V and J are TRBV11-3 and TRBJ2-2, with 9 bases identical to TRBD1. Germline CDR1 is SGHNT and CDR2 is YENEEA. The CDR3 runs to 17 residues. V dropped 3 bases and J dropped 4; count of bases not matched to a gene: 9. The DNA of the CDR3 is TGTGCCAGCAGCTTGTCCACCGGGACAGGGAGCACCGGGGAGCTGTTTTTT. It codes for CASSLSTGTGSTGELFF.

The chain employs TRBV5-3 and TRBJ2-4; no reliable D call. TRBV5-3 is an open reading frame whose function is uncertain. The ends were cut back, 1 base at V and 4 bases at J, with 9 bases in the middle. The CDR3 totals 14 residues. CDR3 sequence: CARSLRGFKNIQYF. The CDR3 DNA reads as TGTGCCAGAAGCTTGAGAGGATTTAAAAACATTCAGTACTTC.

This clone was seen only once. The CDR3 DNA reads as TGTGCCAGCAGACCCGGGACAAAACACGGGGAGCTGTTTTTT. Residues: CASRPGTKHGELFF. The chain uses TRBV6-5 and TRBJ2-2, with a possible D match to TRBD1 (6 bases). V dropped 6 bases and J dropped 7 bases, with 15 bases sitting between them. The length of the CDR3 is 14 residues. Germline CDR1 is MNHEY and CDR2 is SVGAGI.

V and J are TRBV2 and TRBJ1-2; 12 nucleotides align to TRBD1. Germline V gene data show CDR1 as SNHLY and CDR2 as FYNNEI. The CDR3 totals 14 residues. V lost 6 bases, J lost 8 bases, and 7 bases stayed unmatched. Here the CDR3 reads CASSAGTGGFGYTF. In DNA, the CDR3 is TGTGCCAGCAGCGCCGGGACAGGGGGCTTCGGCTACACCTTC.